These T cell receptor beta chains were read from a single sample in a study of CD8+ T cells in alopecia areata. TCRdb keeps only in-frame clones here, not all; method: immunoSEQ multiplex PCR. The data contain hundreds of thousands of clones, 67% of them singletons. Material: CD4+ T cells sorted from blood, obtained at week 0. The source is a human donor with alopecia areata. The CDR3 runs from the conserved cysteine through the conserved F or W. Fields, in order: V gene, J gene, D gene, clone size, CDR3 DNA, CDR3 protein. A D gene is named only where the DNA matches it firmly. Only part of the rows carry a size: once, few, many, or a class if the clone is expanded.

TRBV4-3,TRBJ2-3,TRBD2,NA,TGCGCCAGCAGCCAAGATTATTTTGGCGGGGGGCACACAGATACGCAGTATTTT,CASSQDYFGGGHTDTQYF
TRBV7-9,TRBJ2-4,NA,NA,TGTGCCAGCAGCTACAATGACAGGCACGGTAAAAACATTCAGTACTTC,CASSYNDRHGKNIQYF
TRBV12-5,TRBJ2-4,TRBD1,few,TGTGCTAGTGGTACGCCGACAGGGGGAAACATTCAGTACTTC,CASGTPTGGNIQYF
TRBV2,TRBJ2-5,NA,NA,TGTGCCACCCGCGGGGAAGAGACCCAGTACTTC,CATRGEETQYF
TRBV7-9,TRBJ1-1,NA,NA,TGTGCCACTTTCAGGGTTTGGACTGAAGCTTTCTTT,CATFRVWTEAFF
TRBV19,TRBJ1-1,NA,NA,TGTGCCAGTACCCCACTACATCGAAGCACTGAAGCTTTCTTT,CASTPLHRSTEAFF
TRBV11-2,TRBJ1-3,TRBD1,NA,TGTGCCAGCAGCGCCCGGACAGGGCTGTTCCATTTT,CASSARTGLFHF
TRBV29-1,TRBJ2-7,TRBD1,NA,TGCAGCGTTAGGGACAGCCCCTACGAGCAGTACTTC,CSVRDSPYEQYF
TRBV15,TRBJ1-1,NA,NA,TGTGCCACCAAGGTACGGGAGACTGAAGCTTTCTTT,CATKVRETEAFF
TRBV15,TRBJ1-2,NA,NA,TGTGCCACCAGCAGAGGAGGGAACTATGGCTACACCTTC,CATSRGGNYGYTF
TRBV29-1,TRBJ2-3,TRBD1,NA,TGCAGCGTTGGGACAGGGGGCGGTCATACGCAGTATTTT,CSVGTGGGHTQYF
TRBV30,TRBJ1-2,NA,few,TGTGCCTGGAGCGCAGCATTTCATGGGTACTACACCTTC,CAWSAAFHGYYTF
TRBV7-2,TRBJ1-1,NA,NA,TGTGCCAGCAGCCGGGGACTGCTGAACACTGAAGCTTTCTTT,CASSRGLLNTEAFF
TRBV20-1,TRBJ2-1,NA,few,TGCAGTGCCAACTCCTACAATGAGCAGTTCTTC,CSANSYNEQFF
TRBV9,TRBJ2-3,NA,NA,TGTGCCAGCAGCGTAGCTGGGACCCCCGGAGATACGCAGTATTTT,CASSVAGTPGDTQYF
TRBV15,TRBJ1-2,NA,NA,TGTGCCACCCAGGGTGACCGTTCAGGCTACACCTTC,CATQGDRSGYTF
TRBV6-5,TRBJ2-4,NA,NA,TGTGCCAGCAGCCGGAACACAGGGATGGCGAACATTCAGTACTTC,CASSRNTGMANIQYF
TRBV20-1,TRBJ2-7,NA,NA,TGCAGTGCTAGCCTCGGCGACGAGCAGTACTTC,CSASLGDEQYF
TRBV4-1,TRBJ2-2,TRBD2,few,TGCGCCAGCAGCCAGGGCGGGGGGGCCGGCGGGGAGCTGTTTTTT,CASSQGGGAGGELFF
TRBV29-1,TRBJ1-2,NA,NA,TGCAGCGTTGAGGACCGCTCCACCTTC,CSVEDRSTF
TRBV7-2,TRBJ1-1,NA,NA,TGTGCCAGCAGCCCAGGGAATTCAGGACACACTGAAGCTTTCTTT,CASSPGNSGHTEAFF